Each of the 19 T cell receptor beta chains below was sequenced from the same sample in a study of graft-versus-host responses after intestinal transplantation. The table came from immunoSEQ multiplex PCR; TCRdb's copy has only in-frame clones and leaves some out. There are some 48,000 clones in the sample; about four fifths occur only once, and around 0.5% lies in the top ten. Antigens of these TCRs are unknown. The sequences come from unstimulated CD4+ T cells sorted from spleen or lymph node cells, collected before transplant. Source of these receptors: a human donor who was the organ donor for an intestinal transplant.

The rearrangement uses TRBV7-9 and TRBJ2-7; D uncertain. Trimming shortened V by 1 base and J by 4 bases, and 5 bases separated the two germline ends. CDR3 length equals 12 residues. The germline V gene has CDR1 SEHNR and CDR2 FQNEAQ (reference sequence). The CDR3 bases are TGTGCCAGCAGCTTAGTTGGGTACGAGCAGTACTTC. This sequence encodes CASSLVGYEQYF.

V usage is TRBV7-9 and J usage is TRBJ1-4; maybe TRBD1 (5 bases). This CDR3 is 13 amino acids long. The V gene's germline CDR1 is SEHNR and CDR2 FQNEAQ (reference sequence). With 6 bases removed from V and 8 bases from J, the gap between germline ends came to 13 bases. The CDR3 spells CASRRGVNEKLFF. CDR3 coding DNA: TGTGCCAGCAGGAGGGGTGTAAACGAAAAACTGTTTTTT.

The chain combines TRBV4-3 with TRBJ2-5, with 7 bases identical to TRBD2. V was pared by 4 bases and J by 7 bases, with 6 bases of the junction left unmatched. CDR3 length: 13 residues. Germline V gene lookup returns CDR1 LGHNA and CDR2 YSLEER. CDR3 in DNA: TGCGCCAGCAGCCGAGGACTAGAGGGGACCCAGTACTTC. This sequence encodes CASSRGLEGTQYF.

The chain employs TRBV9 and TRBJ2-1, with D possibly TRBD2 on 7 matching bases. The CDR3 covers 18 residues. Germline-derived CDR1 and CDR2 are SGDLS and YYNGEE. Trimming stripped 2 bases from V and 9 bases from J, with 27 bases between. CDR3 nucleotides: TGTGCCAGCAGCGTCTACCCCCCGGACGGGGGGCGAAGGGGTGAGCAGTTCTTC. This sequence encodes CASSVYPPDGGRRGEQFF.

The J gene is TRBJ1-5, the V gene TRBV7-9; TRBD1 agrees at 7 bases. The germline V gene encodes CDR1 SEHNR and CDR2 FQNEAQ (reference sequence). After removal of 0 bases from V and 6 bases from J, the junction contained 11 bases not matched to a gene. The CDR3 is 17 residues long. The CDR3 loop is CASSLALATGRGQPQHF. CDR3 sequence (DNA): TGTGCCAGCAGCTTAGCCCTCGCGACAGGGAGGGGTCAGCCCCAGCATTTT.

The chain uses TRBV29-1 and TRBJ1-1; tentative D call: TRBD1 (5 bases). Germline V lookup: CDR1 SQVTM, CDR2 ANQGSEA. V dropped 7 bases and J dropped 1 base, with 19 bases sitting between them. CDR3 size: 15 residues. The CDR3 is CSAWGRGQANTEAFF. For the CDR3, the DNA is TGCAGCGCCTGGGGGAGAGGGCAGGCGAACACTGAAGCTTTCTTT.

The rearrangement links TRBV18 to TRBJ2-7; tentatively, D is TRBD1 (5 bases). Between the trimmed V and J ends, which lost 0 bases and 3 bases, there was a span of 21 bases. The length of the CDR3 is 18 residues. Germline CDR1 reads KGHSH; CDR2 reads LQKENI. The chain's CDR3 is CASSPPLRQQGANYEQYF. The CDR3 bases are TGTGCCAGCTCACCACCACTTCGTCAGCAAGGGGCCAACTACGAGCAGTACTTC.

The chain has TRBV5-6 and TRBJ1-2; 10 bases align to TRBD1. The length of the CDR3 is 17 residues. In germline, CDR1 is SGHDT, CDR2 YYEEEE. V dropped 4 bases and J dropped 3; count of bases not matched to a gene: 12. CDR3 DNA sequence: TGTGCCAGCAGCCCCGGGACAGGGGCCGCGACTGACTATGGCTACACCTTC. Amino acids: CASSPGTGAATDYGYTF.

V gene TRBV4-2 combines with J gene TRBJ2-7; D is possibly TRBD2 (6 bases). The CDR3 sequence is 15 residues long. Germline lookup yields CDR1 LGHNA and CDR2 YNFKEQ. V was shortened by 1 base and J by 3 bases, with 13 bases between the two germline ends. This chain's CDR3 is CASSQVDGSVYEQYF. The CDR3 DNA reads TGTGCCAGCAGCCAAGTGGACGGGAGCGTCTACGAGCAGTACTTC.

This clone was seen only once. The V call is TRBV30, the J call TRBJ1-3; a possible D gene is TRBD1 (5 bases). The CDR3 runs to 14 residues. V dropped 5 bases and J dropped 0 bases, with 11 bases sitting between them. In germline, CDR1 is GTSNPN, CDR2 SVGIG (reference sequence). DNA of the CDR3: TGTGCCTGGCGGACATCGAACTCTGGAAACACCATATATTTT. It translates to CAWRTSNSGNTIYF. Together with reference TRBV30 and TRBJ1-3, the CDR3 gives the full variable domain: SQTIHQWPATLVQPVGSPLSLECTVEGTSNPNLYWYRQAAGRGLQLLFYSVGIGQISSEVPQNLSASRPQDRQFILSSKKLLLSDSGFYLCAWRTSNSGNTIYFGEGSWLTVV.

The J gene is TRBJ1-1, the V gene TRBV5-4; D remains unclear. CDR1 and CDR2 (germline): SGHNT, YYREEE (reference sequence). The CDR3 length is 13 residues. The ends were cut back, 0 bases at V and 2 bases at J, with 5 bases in the middle. As DNA, the CDR3 is TGTGCCAGCAGCTTGGTTAGCAACACTGAAGCTTTCTTT. Protein: CASSLVSNTEAFF.

The chain employs TRBV5-1 and TRBJ2-7, with 11 bases matching TRBD2. Germline V CDR1 and CDR2: SGHRS, YFSETQ. J lost 2 bases, V lost 3 bases, and 7 bases had no gene match. The CDR3 is 16 amino acids. In DNA, the CDR3 is TGCGCCAGCAGCTCTCGGGCTAGCGGGGGGACCTACGAGCAGTACTTC. Residues: CASSSRASGGTYEQYF.

V and J are TRBV6-1 and TRBJ1-2, with D uncertain. This CDR3 has 14 amino acids. Trimming removed 6 bases at V and 3 bases at J, with 14 bases between. Germline V gives CDR1 MNHNS, CDR2 SASEGT. DNA of the CDR3: TGTGCCAGCAGCCAGACCCGGACTCACTATGGCTACACCTTC. Protein sequence: CASSQTRTHYGYTF.

The rearrangement joins TRBV29-1 to TRBJ1-2; D is uncertain. The CDR3 runs 13 residues. The germline V and J ends were trimmed by 3 bases and 8 bases, with 16 bases remaining between them. Germline V gives CDR1 SQVTM, CDR2 ANQGSEA. CDR3 protein: CSVEDTGREGYTF. The CDR3 DNA follows: TGCAGCGTTGAGGATACGGGCCGGGAAGGCTACACCTTC.

This clone was seen once. The rearrangement uses TRBV6-5 and TRBJ1-5; 8 nucleotides line up with TRBD1. Germline trimming cut 6 bases from V and 3 bases from J; bases unmatched to any gene: 1. CDR1 and CDR2 (germline): MNHEY, SVGAGI. The CDR3 runs 13 residues. CDR3 sequence (DNA): TGTGCCAGCAGGGACAGGGTCAATCAGCCCCAGCATTTT. Translation gives CASRDRVNQPQHF.

V is TRBV5-6 and J is TRBJ2-3; TRBD2 matches at 13 bases. With 2 bases clipped from V and 1 base from J, the junction kept 7 bases outside the gene matches. The CDR3 runs 18 residues. Germline V CDR1 and CDR2: SGHDT, YYEEEE. CDR3 loop: CASSFVKLAGGGTDTQYF. The CDR3 DNA reads as TGTGCCAGCAGCTTCGTGAAACTAGCGGGAGGGGGCACAGATACGCAGTATTTT.

The chain has TRBV11-2 and TRBJ1-2; the D is unclear. Germline CDR1 is SGHAT and CDR2 is FQNNGV. This CDR3 contains 15 residues. V gave up 5 bases and J gave up 2 bases, with 15 bases separating them. The CDR3 coding sequence is TGTGCCAGCAGCCCTATGGCGGGAGGGAACTATGGCTACACCTTC. It translates to CASSPMAGGNYGYTF.

The V and J genes are TRBV21-1 and TRBJ1-2. TRBV21-1 is flagged as a pseudogene. The CDR3 loop spans 13 amino acids. The CDR3 loop reads CASSIGYNYGYTF. The CDR3 DNA sequence: TGTGCCAGCAGCATTGGTTATAACTATGGCTACACCTTC.

J is TRBJ2-1 and V is TRBV27; TRBD2 aligns across 15 bases. This CDR3 is built from 17 residues. Germline loops: CDR1 MNHEY, CDR2 SMNVEV (reference sequence). Trimming at V came to 5 bases and at J to 3 bases, leaving 5 bases not matched to a gene. The CDR3 spells CASSPRTSGRVYNEQFF. The CDR3 DNA follows: TGTGCCAGCAGTCCGAGGACTAGCGGGAGGGTCTACAATGAGCAGTTCTTC.